Each of the 25 T cell receptor beta chains below was sequenced from the same sample in a study of blood T cell repertoires in COVID-19. The data were produced by immunoSEQ multiplex PCR, yet TCRdb's version contains in-frame clones alone and is incomplete. Of some 100,000 clones listed, about 74% are singletons. The material sequenced was peripheral blood. The receptors come from a man aged 70 or older with COVID-19, enrolled during active disease.

The genes are TRBV3-1 (or the pseudogene TRBV3-2) and TRBJ1-1; 9 nucleotides match TRBD1. The CDR3 is made up of 14 amino acids. Germline lookup yields CDR1 LGHDT and CDR2 YNNKEL (reference sequence). V shed 6 bases and J 2 bases; nucleotides not matched to a gene: 4. The CDR3 DNA sequence: TGTGCCAGCAGTGGGACAGGGAGTAACACTGAAGCTTTCTTT. Its protein product is CASSGTGSNTEAFF.

The chain uses TRBV6-2 or TRBV6-3 and TRBJ1-5, with D possibly TRBD1 on 6 matching bases. Germline lookup yields CDR1 MNHEY and CDR2 SVGEGT. Trimming removed 5 bases from V and 0 bases from J, with 23 bases in between. This CDR3 has 19 residues. In DNA form, the CDR3 reads TGTGCCAGCAGTAAGGCACCGGGACAAGGGACATATAGCAATCAGCCCCAGCATTTT. Translation: CASSKAPGQGTYSNQPQHF.

This clone occurred a few times. The rearrangement uses TRBV9 and TRBJ1-6; perhaps TRBD1 as D (6 bases). Germline loops: CDR1 SGDLS, CDR2 YYNGEE. This CDR3 is built from 18 residues. V gave up 3 bases and J gave up 2 bases, with 18 bases separating them. CDR3 in DNA: TGTGCCAGCAGCGACCTGGGGGGGCCAGGGACCTATAATTCACCCCTCCACTTT. This sequence encodes CASSDLGGPGTYNSPLHF.

This clone was seen a handful of times. The J gene is TRBJ2-2, the V gene TRBV4-1; 8 nucleotides match TRBD2. Germline trimming cut 4 bases from V and 1 base from J; bases unmatched to any gene: 8. Germline values: CDR1 MGHRA, CDR2 YSYEKL. There are 17 residues in the CDR3. CDR3 loop: CASSRLVAGLNTGELFF. CDR3 bases: TGCGCCAGCAGCCGACTAGTAGCGGGACTGAACACCGGGGAGCTGTTTTTT.

This CDR3 is CASSQRRQFSGANVLTF. CDR3 DNA sequence: TGTGCCAGCAGCCAACGAAGACAGTTCTCTGGGGCCAACGTCCTGACTTTC. The chain joins TRBV5-6 to TRBJ2-6, with D tentatively TRBD1 (5 bases). Trimming pared 4 bases from V and 0 bases from J, leaving 14 bases between. Per the germline V gene, CDR1 is SGHDT and CDR2 is YYEEEE. The CDR3 length is 17 residues.

The J gene is TRBJ1-1, the V gene TRBV7-9; 9 bases agree with TRBD1. The germline V gene has CDR1 SEHNR and CDR2 FQNEAQ (reference sequence). V lost 5 bases and J lost 4; bases outside the gene matches: 8. The CDR3 loop spans 15 amino acids. The CDR3: CASSPRQGGSTEAFF. CDR3 nucleotides: TGTGCCAGCAGCCCTCGACAGGGGGGGAGCACTGAAGCTTTCTTT.

The chain employs TRBV3-1 (or the pseudogene TRBV3-2) and TRBJ1-3; TRBD1 matches at 12 bases. Looked up from germline, CDR1 is LGHDT and CDR2 is YNNKEL (reference sequence). V dropped 6 bases and J dropped 4; count of bases not matched to a gene: 7. The CDR3 extends over 16 amino acids. The CDR3 sequence is CASRQTGTGGGNTIYF. CDR3 DNA: TGTGCCAGCAGACAAACCGGGACAGGGGGCGGAAACACCATATATTTT.

The rearrangement uses TRBV16 and TRBJ1-2, with 11 bases lining up with TRBD1. This CDR3 is built from 16 residues. Germline CDR1 is KGHSY and CDR2 is FQNENV. The ends lost 4 bases at V and 7 bases at J; junction bases unmatched: 11. The CDR3 sequence: CASSRPLGQGVSGYTF. DNA for the CDR3: TGTGCCAGCAGCCGCCCCTTGGGACAGGGGGTGAGTGGCTACACCTTC.

The chain recombines TRBV18 with TRBJ2-4; 7 nucleotides line up with TRBD1. The junction had 3 bases not matched to a gene; V was cut back by 2 bases and J by 5 bases. Germline loops: CDR1 KGHSH, CDR2 LQKENI. The CDR3 has 14 residues. CDR3 nucleotides: TGTGCCAGCTCACCAAGAGGGACAGAAAACATTCAGTACTTC. This encodes CASSPRGTENIQYF. Drawing the rest from reference TRBV18 and TRBJ2-4, the complete variable domain is NAGVMQNPRHLVRRRGQEARLRCSPMKGHSHVYWYRQLPEEGLKFMVYLQKENIIDESGMPKERFSAEFPKEGPSILRIQQVVRGDSAAYFCASSPRGTENIQYFGAGTRLSVL.

The J gene is TRBJ1-2, the V gene TRBV6-5, with D tentatively TRBD1 (5 bases). The CDR3 length is 14 residues. CDR1 is MNHEY, CDR2 SVGAGI, per germline. Trimming removed 0 bases at V and 7 bases at J, with 12 bases between. Written as DNA, the CDR3 is TGTGCCAGCAGTTACTCCGGGACTTGGGCTGGCTACACCTTC. It specifies CASSYSGTWAGYTF.

The V call is TRBV19, the J call TRBJ2-1; a weak D match, TRBD1 (6 bases). This CDR3 contains 17 residues. Germline-derived CDR1 and CDR2 are LNHDA and SQIVND (reference sequence). V was trimmed by 4 bases and J by 0 bases, leaving 16 bases between them. CDR3: CASSTLGHSSSYNEQFF. The DNA of the CDR3 is TGTGCCAGTAGTACCCTGGGACATTCGAGCTCCTACAATGAGCAGTTCTTC.

The chain couples TRBV6-5 to TRBJ2-1, with a weak D call TRBD2 (6 bases). The ends were cut back, 8 bases at V and 8 bases at J, with 16 bases in the middle. CDR3 length equals 13 residues. Per the germline V gene, CDR1 is MNHEY and CDR2 is SVGAGI. The CDR3 coding sequence is TGTGCCAGCGCGGAGGGGCCTTGGGATGAGCAGTTCTTC. This codes for CASAEGPWDEQFF.

The chain uses TRBV28 and TRBJ1-1; maybe TRBD1 (6 bases). The V end lost 7 bases, the J end lost 5 bases, and 17 bases lay between the germline ends. Looked up from germline, CDR1 is MDHEN and CDR2 is SYDVKM. The CDR3 consists of 14 residues. The DNA for the CDR3 is TGTGCCAGCACCAGGGGACGGCAAGGGACTGAAGCTTTCTTT. Protein product: CASTRGRQGTEAFF.

The genes are TRBV7-3 and TRBJ2-1; D might be TRBD2 (5 bases). Trimming left V 1 base short and J 7 bases short, with 17 bases between. Germline loops: CDR1 SGHTA, CDR2 FQGTGA. This CDR3 comprises 16 residues. The CDR3 region is CASSLNREGRVNEQFF. The DNA for the CDR3 is TGTGCCAGCAGCTTAAATCGCGAGGGCCGGGTGAATGAGCAGTTCTTC.

In its sample, this clone was seen once. The genes are TRBV4-3 and TRBJ1-2; TRBD1 matches 7 bases. Germline values: CDR1 LGHNA, CDR2 YSLEER. Trimming took 0 bases from V and 8 from J; bases not matched to a gene: 6. The CDR3 loop spans 14 amino acids. The CDR3 DNA follows: TGCGCCAGCAGCCAAGATGACAGGGCGGGGGGCTACACCTTC. It codes for CASSQDDRAGGYTF.

The rearrangement joins TRBV30 to TRBJ1-6; the D is unclear. Germline CDR1 and CDR2: GTSNPN and SVGIG (reference sequence). V lost 0 bases to trimming and J lost 0 bases, with 6 bases between them. The CDR3 runs 15 residues. The CDR3 here is CAWSVPSSYNSPLHF. CDR3 sequence (DNA): TGTGCCTGGAGTGTACCGAGCTCCTATAATTCACCCCTCCACTTT.

The chain carries TRBV25-1 and TRBJ2-1; 10 nucleotides line up with TRBD2. The germline gives CDR1 MGHDK, CDR2 SYGVNS. CDR3 length: 18 amino acids. V gave up 7 bases and J gave up 4 bases; unmatched junction bases: 16. The CDR3 spells CASTQLPPSGSEYNEQFF. CDR3 bases: TGTGCCAGCACCCAACTACCGCCTAGCGGGAGTGAGTACAATGAGCAGTTCTTC. Full variable domain (remainder filled in from reference TRBV25-1 and TRBJ2-1): EADIYQTPRYLVIGTGKKITLECSQTMGHDKMYWYQQDPGMELHLIHYSYGVNSTEKGDLSSESTVSRIRTEHFPLTLESARPSHTSQYLCASTQLPPSGSEYNEQFFGPGTRLTVL.

The chain employs TRBV6-2 or TRBV6-3 and TRBJ2-7; TRBD1 aligns across 7 bases. Germline CDR1 MNHEY, CDR2 SVGEGT. V shed 7 bases and J 1 base; nucleotides not matched to a gene: 10. There are 15 residues in the CDR3. DNA of the CDR3: TGTGCCAGCACCCCCTACGGGACAGATTCCTACGAGCAGTACTTC. Amino acid sequence: CASTPYGTDSYEQYF.

The chain has TRBV4-3 and TRBJ2-1; 13 bases agree with TRBD2. CDR3 length equals 20 residues. Looked up from germline, CDR1 is LGHNA and CDR2 is YSLEER. V was clipped by 2 bases and J by 0 bases; unmatched bases: 10. This CDR3 reads CASSQYKGLAGRLSYNEQFF. In DNA, the CDR3 is TGCGCCAGCAGCCAATATAAGGGACTAGCGGGGCGCCTCTCCTACAATGAGCAGTTCTTC.

V gene TRBV27 combines with J gene TRBJ1-2, with D possibly TRBD1 on 5 matching bases. This CDR3 comprises 14 residues. Germline CDR1 reads MNHEY; CDR2 reads SMNVEV (reference sequence). Trimming removed 4 bases from V and 2 bases from J, with 11 bases in between. The chain's CDR3 is CASSSPGLNYGYTF. CDR3 DNA sequence: TGTGCCAGCAGTTCTCCGGGACTGAACTATGGCTACACCTTC.

The chain recombines TRBV21-1 with TRBJ2-1; the table's D call, TRBD2, has no DNA check behind it. TRBV21-1 is given as a pseudogene. CDR3 length: 16 residues. CDR3 nucleotides: TGTGCCAGCAGCAAAGTGGCGGGAGGGCCCTACAATGAGCAGTTCTTC. Its protein product is CASSKVAGGPYNEQFF.

The chain links TRBV6-1 to TRBJ1-2, with no clear D. Germline assignment: CDR1 MNHNS and CDR2 SASEGT. The CDR3 contains 13 residues. V dropped 3 bases and J dropped 7 bases, with 12 bases sitting between them. DNA of the CDR3: TGTGCCAGCAGTGAGTCCATAGTTGGTGGCTACACCTTC. Encoded protein: CASSESIVGGYTF.

V gene TRBV10-3 combines with J gene TRBJ1-5, with D unresolved. V lost 2 bases, J lost 6 bases, and 5 bases lay in between. The CDR3 spans 12 residues. Germline V gene data show CDR1 as ENHRY and CDR2 as SYGVKD. CDR3 nucleotides: TGTGCCATCAGTGAGCGCGGTCAGCCCCAGCATTTT. Translated: CAISERGQPQHF.

The rearrangement links TRBV4-3 to TRBJ1-1; no reliable D call. With 4 bases removed from V and 0 bases from J, the gap between germline ends came to 18 bases. CDR3 length: 17 amino acids. Looked up from germline, CDR1 is LGHNA and CDR2 is YSLEER. The CDR3 loop is CASSREVNVALNTEAFF. CDR3 bases: TGCGCCAGCAGCCGCGAAGTTAACGTTGCGTTGAACACTGAAGCTTTCTTT.

V gene TRBV6-6 combines with J gene TRBJ1-1; 10 bases are shared with TRBD1. Germline V gene sequence: CDR1 MNHNY, CDR2 SVGAGI (reference sequence). V shed 6 bases and J 0 bases; nucleotides not matched to a gene: 7. The CDR3 consists of 16 residues. For the CDR3, the DNA is TGTGCCAGCAGCACCGGGACAGGGGCCTTGAACACTGAAGCTTTCTTT. Protein product: CASSTGTGALNTEAFF.